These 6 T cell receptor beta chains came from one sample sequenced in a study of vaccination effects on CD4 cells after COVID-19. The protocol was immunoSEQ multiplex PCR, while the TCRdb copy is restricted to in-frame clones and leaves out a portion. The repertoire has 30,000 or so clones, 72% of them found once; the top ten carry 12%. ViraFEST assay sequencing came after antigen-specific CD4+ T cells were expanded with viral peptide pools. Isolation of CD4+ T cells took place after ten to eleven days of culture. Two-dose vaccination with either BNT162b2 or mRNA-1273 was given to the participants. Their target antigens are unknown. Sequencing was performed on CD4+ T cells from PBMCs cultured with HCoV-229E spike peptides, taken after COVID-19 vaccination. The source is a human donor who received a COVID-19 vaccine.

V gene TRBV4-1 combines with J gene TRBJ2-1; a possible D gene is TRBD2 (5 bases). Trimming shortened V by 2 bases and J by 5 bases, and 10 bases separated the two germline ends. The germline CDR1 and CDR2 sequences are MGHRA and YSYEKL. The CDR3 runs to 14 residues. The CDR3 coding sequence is TGCGCCAGCAGCCAACCTACTAGTAACAATGAGCAGTTCTTC. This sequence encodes CASSQPTSNNEQFF.

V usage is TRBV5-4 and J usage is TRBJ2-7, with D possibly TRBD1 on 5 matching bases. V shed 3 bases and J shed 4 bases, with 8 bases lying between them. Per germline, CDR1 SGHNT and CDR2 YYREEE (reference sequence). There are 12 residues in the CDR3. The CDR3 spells CASSSTEYEQYF. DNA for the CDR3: TGTGCCAGCAGCTCGACAGAGTACGAGCAGTACTTC.

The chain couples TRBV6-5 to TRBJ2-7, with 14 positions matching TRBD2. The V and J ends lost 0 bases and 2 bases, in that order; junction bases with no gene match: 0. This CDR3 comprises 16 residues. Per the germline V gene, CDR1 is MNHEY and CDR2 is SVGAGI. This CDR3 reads CASSYSTSGGAYEQYF. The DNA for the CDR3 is TGTGCCAGCAGTTACTCGACTAGCGGGGGGGCCTACGAGCAGTACTTC.

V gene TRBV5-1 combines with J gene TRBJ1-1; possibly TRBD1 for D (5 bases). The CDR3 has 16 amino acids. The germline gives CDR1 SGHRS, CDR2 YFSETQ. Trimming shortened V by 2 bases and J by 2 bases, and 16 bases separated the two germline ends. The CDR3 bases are TGCGCCAGCAGCTTTAGGGCAGGGCTGAGCAACACTGAAGCTTTCTTT. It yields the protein CASSFRAGLSNTEAFF.

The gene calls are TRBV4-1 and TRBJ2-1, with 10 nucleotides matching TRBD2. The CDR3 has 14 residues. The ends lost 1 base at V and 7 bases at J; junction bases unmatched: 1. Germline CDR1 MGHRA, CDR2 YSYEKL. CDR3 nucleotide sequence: TGCGCCAGCAGCCAAGGACTAGCGGGTAATGAGCAGTTCTTC. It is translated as CASSQGLAGNEQFF.

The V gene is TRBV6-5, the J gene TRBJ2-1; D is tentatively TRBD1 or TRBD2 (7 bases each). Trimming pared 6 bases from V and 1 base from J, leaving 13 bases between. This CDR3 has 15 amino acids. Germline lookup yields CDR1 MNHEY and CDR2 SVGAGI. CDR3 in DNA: TGTGCCAGCAGGTCAGGGGGGGGATCCTACAATGAGCAGTTCTTC. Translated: CASRSGGGSYNEQFF.